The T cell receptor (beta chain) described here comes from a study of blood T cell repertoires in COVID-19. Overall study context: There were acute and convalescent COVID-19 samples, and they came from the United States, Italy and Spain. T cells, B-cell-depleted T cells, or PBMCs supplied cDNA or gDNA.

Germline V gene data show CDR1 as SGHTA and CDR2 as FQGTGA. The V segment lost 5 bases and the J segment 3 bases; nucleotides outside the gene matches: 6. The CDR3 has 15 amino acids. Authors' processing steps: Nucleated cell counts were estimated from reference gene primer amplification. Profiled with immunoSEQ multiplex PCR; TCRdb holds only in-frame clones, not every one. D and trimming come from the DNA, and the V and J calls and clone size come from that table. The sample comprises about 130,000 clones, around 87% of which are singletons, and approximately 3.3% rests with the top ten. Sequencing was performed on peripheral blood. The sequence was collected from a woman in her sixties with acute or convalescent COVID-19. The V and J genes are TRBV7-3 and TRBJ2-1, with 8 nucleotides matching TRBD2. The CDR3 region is CASSLSREVYNEQFF. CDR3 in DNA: TGTGCCAGCAGCCTTTCGCGGGAGGTCTACAATGAGCAGTTCTTC.